This T cell receptor (beta chain) was found in a study of CD8+CD57+ T cells in acquired aplastic anemia. Whole-study context: CD4+ and CD8+ cells, once sorted, gave DNA averaging about 3 ug.

Genomic DNA templated the TCR beta VDJ and CDR3 profiling. Each CDR3 protein is one row after TCRdb ran MiXCR on the reads. The sample records around 180,000 distinct CDR3 sequences, 45% to 60% being singletons. Flow cytometry had shown expanded CD8+CD57+ cells in the patients chosen for sequencing. There were no patients without severe acquired aplastic anemia. Germline CDR1 LGHDT, CDR2 YNNKEL (reference sequence). The CDR3 totals 16 residues. The junction had 16 bases not matched to a gene; V was cut back by 6 bases and J by 6 bases. The TCR sequence derives from a human donor with aplastic anemia. Sequenced material: sorted CD4+, CD8+, or CD8+CD57+ T cells (not recorded which) from PBMCs. The chain links TRBV3-1 to TRBJ1-2, with 7 positions matching TRBD1. The CDR3 bases are TGTGCCAGCAGTCGCTCTGGGGCCAGGGGGTCGAATGGCTACACCTTC. This gives the protein CASSRSGARGSNGYTF.